This TCR beta chain is drawn from a study of T cells in Graves' hyperthyroidism and ophthalmopathy. The source material, RNA transcripts, was used to amplify TCR beta CDR3 regions. TCR CDR3 underwent first-round RT-PCR with the HTBI primer set. TCRdb redid the calling of the multiplex PCR reads with MiXCR, one entry per CDR3 protein. Of about 620,000 distinct CDR3 sequences listed, about 16% are singletons. The PBMCs were taken from roughly 9.3 ml of fresh peripheral blood. This clonotype was picked up a small number of times. Its antigen is unknown. Between the trimmed V and J ends, which lost 6 bases and 0 bases, there was a span of 18 bases. This CDR3 has 17 amino acids. Germline V gene sequence: CDR1 MNHEY, CDR2 SMNVEV (reference sequence). Study-wide findings and caveats: Among thyroid clonotypes expanded above 0.001, most also appeared in blood.

The chain employs TRBV27 and TRBJ2-1; D tentatively fits TRBD1 or TRBD2 (7 bases each). Sequencing used blood. This clonotype originated in a woman in her 30s with Graves' hyperthyroidism. This chain's CDR3 is CASRWGGGPSSYNEQFF. The CDR3 region has the DNA TGTGCCAGCAGGTGGGGAGGGGGCCCCAGCTCCTACAATGAGCAGTTCTTC.